These T cell receptor beta chains were read from a single sample in a study of blood T cells in healthy people across ages. In TCRdb, the 5' RACE reads were re-called with MiXCR into one record per CDR3 protein. The sample contains around 690,000 distinct CDR3 sequences, under 70% of which appear only once. Input material: blood. The receptors come from a man in his sixties in good health. Both conserved end residues are part of each CDR3. Fields, in order: CDR3 length, V gene, J gene, CDR3 protein.

len: 15
v_gene: TRBV5-1
j_gene: TRBJ2-3
CDR3aa: CASSLTSGDRDTQYF

len: 13
v_gene: TRBV20-1
j_gene: TRBJ1-2
CDR3aa: CSARAGGGNGYTF

len: 16
v_gene: TRBV5-1
j_gene: TRBJ1-1
CDR3aa: CASSLGAAQMNTEAFF

len: 13
v_gene: TRBV6-1
j_gene: TRBJ1-2
CDR3aa: CASSESRTYGYTF

len: 14
v_gene: TRBV6-2/TRBV6-3
j_gene: TRBJ2-1
CDR3aa: CASSYSKDFHEQFF

len: 16
v_gene: TRBV6-2/TRBV6-3
j_gene: TRBJ2-7
CDR3aa: CASSYRGGLVSYEQYF

len: 19
v_gene: TRBV7-2
j_gene: TRBJ2-6
CDR3aa: CASSFAGPPRGSGANVLTF

len: 16
v_gene: TRBV5-1
j_gene: TRBJ2-2
CDR3aa: CASTLNTPANTGELFF

len: 15
v_gene: TRBV5-1
j_gene: TRBJ2-2
CDR3aa: CASSWTGIDTGELFF

len: 15
v_gene: TRBV2
j_gene: TRBJ1-6
CDR3aa: CASSSERADNSPLHF

len: 17
v_gene: TRBV5-1
j_gene: TRBJ2-7
CDR3aa: CASSWPTGESSSYEQYF

len: 17
v_gene: TRBV11-2
j_gene: TRBJ2-5
CDR3aa: CASSQPATTSGQETQYF

len: 15
v_gene: TRBV2
j_gene: TRBJ2-4
CDR3aa: CASSGGVLAKNIQYF

len: 14
v_gene: TRBV7-7
j_gene: TRBJ2-5
CDR3aa: CASSLSGGWETQYF

len: 12
v_gene: TRBV6-5
j_gene: TRBJ2-7
CDR3aa: CASSYPQSPQYF